The sequence of this T cell receptor beta chain was determined in a study of blood T cell repertoires in COVID-19. Study context: Donors in the United States, Italy and Spain gave samples during acute or convalescent COVID-19. PBMCs, B-cell-depleted T cells, or T cells were the source of the cDNA or gDNA that made up the material.

The CDR3 length is 13 residues. Germline V gives CDR1 WSHSY, CDR2 SAAADI. V lost 10 bases to trimming and J lost 7 bases; unmatched junction nucleotides: 11. Under the authors' procedure: Reference gene primer amplification gave estimated nucleated cell counts. Generated by immunoSEQ multiplex PCR, the TCRdb table keeps only in-frame clones and is missing some. That table furnishes V, J and clone size, whereas the DNA furnished D and trimming. The sample carries about 290,000 clones, approximately 89% recorded once. The Seattle patients, enrolled during active infection, were followed longitudinally. V usage is TRBV10-2 and J usage is TRBJ1-2, with TRBD1 matching over 8 bases. This TCR derives from a woman aged 30 to 39 with COVID-19, enrolled during active disease. Input material: peripheral blood. CDR3 loop: CAIQGGAGTGYTF. The CDR3 DNA sequence: TGCGCCATACAGGGGGGGGCGGGGACTGGCTACACCTTC.